A single sample gave rise to the 6 T cell receptor beta chains below, sequenced in a study of cytomegalovirus exposure and HLA in healthy donors. Clones were sequenced by immunoSEQ multiplex PCR, and TCRdb holds only the in-frame ones, with some missing. The data contain around 140,000 clones, 85% to 90% of them singletons. The sequencing sample was made of PBMCs. The receptors were gathered from a man between 18 and 29 years old in good health and CMV-seropositive.

The chain is built from TRBV29-1 and TRBJ1-3; 11 bases align to TRBD1. J lost 2 bases, V lost 4 bases, and 1 base had no gene match. Germline values: CDR1 SQVTM, CDR2 ANQGSEA. The CDR3 extends over 14 amino acids. Written as DNA, the CDR3 is TGCAGCGTTGCGGGACAGGGGGCTGGAAACACCATATATTTT. It is translated as CSVAGQGAGNTIYF.

The chain couples TRBV9 to TRBJ2-7; D is uncertain. Germline V gene data show CDR1 as SGDLS and CDR2 as YYNGEE. Trimming removed 0 bases at V and 3 bases at J, with 4 bases between. The CDR3 is 12 residues long. In DNA, the CDR3 is TGTGCCAGCAGCGTAGCAGTCTACGAGCAGTACTTC. Translated, it gives CASSVAVYEQYF.

The chain uses TRBV5-1 and TRBJ1-1; no clear D gene. The CDR3 is 11 residues long. Germline lookup yields CDR1 SGHRS and CDR2 YFSETQ. The V gene lost 6 bases and the J gene lost 8 bases, with 11 bases spanning the gap. CDR3 protein: CASKSNQEAFF. CDR3 DNA: TGCGCCAGCAAGTCGAACCAGGAAGCTTTCTTT.

The chain combines TRBV10-1 with TRBJ2-1; D is perhaps TRBD2 (5 bases). CDR3 length: 13 residues. Trimming removed 5 bases at V and 7 bases at J, with 12 bases between. The V gene's germline CDR1 is WNHNN and CDR2 SYGVQD (reference sequence). The CDR3 loop reads CASSPDLGNEQFF. CDR3 in DNA: TGCGCCAGCAGTCCGGACTTGGGGAATGAGCAGTTCTTC.

This chain uses TRBV6-5 with TRBJ2-1, with D possibly being TRBD2 (6 bases). The CDR3 has 16 residues. V shed 0 bases and J shed 7 bases, with 16 bases lying between them. Germline V gene lookup returns CDR1 MNHEY and CDR2 SVGAGI. This chain's CDR3 is CASSYSAGSRINEQFF. In DNA, the CDR3 is TGTGCCAGCAGTTACTCTGCGGGGAGCAGGATAAATGAGCAGTTCTTC.

The chain employs TRBV29-1 and TRBJ1-2; D call uncertain. The ends were cut back, 2 bases at V and 2 bases at J, with 12 bases in the middle. The CDR3 loop spans 14 amino acids. Per the germline V gene, CDR1 is SQVTM and CDR2 is ANQGSEA. CDR3 loop: CSVESAAVNYGYTF. CDR3 bases: TGCAGCGTTGAATCGGCGGCCGTCAACTATGGCTACACCTTC.